The next 18 T cell receptor beta chains were all read from a single sample in a study of blood T cell repertoires in COVID-19. TCRdb's table, derived via immunoSEQ multiplex PCR, lists solely in-frame clones and lacks some. The sample contains 310,000 or so clones, more than 75% of which appear only once. Sequencing used peripheral blood. The receptors shown here come from a woman aged 50 to 60 with active or convalescent COVID-19.

On this clone itself: An end of the junction does not agree with germline; a read error may underlie this. The chain carries TRBV5-4 and TRBJ2-5, with 10 bases fitting TRBD1. The V gene's germline CDR1 is SGHNT and CDR2 YYREEE (reference sequence). The CDR3 length is 12 residues. The CDR3 nucleotides are TGTGCCAGCAGCTTGGGGGGACAGGGGTGGGACTTC. Translated: CASSLGGQGWDF. Drawing the rest from reference TRBV5-4 and TRBJ2-5, the complete variable domain is ETGVTQSPTHLIKTRGQQVTLRCSSQSGHNTVSWYQQALGQGPQFIFQYYREEENGRGNFPPRFSGLQFPNYSSELNVNALELDDSALYLCASSLGGQGWDFGPGTRLLVL.

This clone was seen just once. The chain employs TRBV7-9 and TRBJ1-4; D might be TRBD1 (5 bases). The germline gives CDR1 SEHNR, CDR2 FQNEAQ (reference sequence). V was pared by 5 bases and J by 3 bases, with 13 bases between. This CDR3 is built from 15 residues. Here the CDR3 DNA reads TGTGCCAGCAGCCTCTCGGACAAACCTAATGAAAAACTGTTTTTT. Residues: CASSLSDKPNEKLFF. Looking up the rest from reference TRBV7-9 and TRBJ1-4 gives the full variable domain: DTGVSQNPRHKITKRGQNVTFRCDPISEHNRLYWYRQTLGQGPEFLTYFQNEAQLEKSRLLSDRFSAERPKGSFSTLEIQRTEQGDSAMYLCASSLSDKPNEKLFFGSGTQLSVL.

The V gene is TRBV7-9, the J gene TRBJ1-1, with 9 positions matching TRBD1. The germline V gene encodes CDR1 SEHNR and CDR2 FQNEAQ (reference sequence). Trimming cost V 6 bases and J 6 bases; bases outside gene matches: 5. The CDR3 totals 13 residues. CDR3 coding DNA: TGTGCCAGCAGGCCAACAGGGGGCTCTGAAGCTTTCTTT. This sequence encodes CASRPTGGSEAFF.

CDR3 in amino acids: CASSARQGPIFNYTF. Here the CDR3 DNA reads TGTGCCAGCAGCGCCCGACAGGGACCTATCTTCAACTACACCTTC. V usage is TRBV9 and J usage is TRBJ1-2, with 7 bases that match TRBD1. The CDR3 totals 15 residues. V trimming: 3 bases; J trimming: 10 bases; junction bases outside the gene matches: 15. CDR1 SGDLS and CDR2 YYNGEE come from the germline V gene.

V gene TRBV18 combines with J gene TRBJ2-7, with D possibly TRBD2 on 5 matching bases. The length of the CDR3 is 13 residues. V was shortened by 3 bases and J by 3 bases, with 9 bases between the two germline ends. Germline CDR1 is KGHSH and CDR2 is LQKENI. The chain's CDR3 is CASSPGVDYEQYF. The CDR3 DNA is TGTGCCAGCTCACCGGGAGTCGACTACGAGCAGTACTTC. Based on the CDR3 plus reference TRBV18 and TRBJ2-7, the full variable domain is NAGVMQNPRHLVRRRGQEARLRCSPMKGHSHVYWYRQLPEEGLKFMVYLQKENIIDESGMPKERFSAEFPKEGPSILRIQQVVRGDSAAYFCASSPGVDYEQYFGPGTRLTVT.

This clone has only one observation. The J gene is TRBJ2-2, the V gene TRBV7-9; tentatively, D is TRBD2 (6 bases). The CDR3 is made up of 15 amino acids. Germline V gene sequence: CDR1 SEHNR, CDR2 FQNEAQ (reference sequence). Trimming took 4 bases from V and 4 from J, leaving 13 bases between them. As DNA, the CDR3 is TGTGCCAGCAGCTCCGGGACTCCTATCACCGGGGAGCTGTTTTTT. As protein: CASSSGTPITGELFF. Full variable domain (missing parts from reference TRBV7-9 and TRBJ2-2): DTGVSQNPRHKITKRGQNVTFRCDPISEHNRLYWYRQTLGQGPEFLTYFQNEAQLEKSRLLSDRFSAERPKGSFSTLEIQRTEQGDSAMYLCASSSGTPITGELFFGEGSRLTVL.

This chain joins TRBV6-2 or TRBV6-3 and TRBJ1-1, with D possibly TRBD1 on 5 matching bases. Trimming left V 5 bases short and J 1 base short, with 11 bases between. Germline lookup yields CDR1 MNHEY and CDR2 SVGEGT. The CDR3 spans 14 residues. In DNA, the CDR3 is TGTGCCAGCAGTCTTCGACAGTCGAACACTGAAGCTTTCTTT. This gives the protein CASSLRQSNTEAFF.

This chain uses TRBV6-5 with TRBJ1-5, with D unresolved. Germline-derived CDR1 and CDR2 are MNHEY and SVGAGI. Trimming left V 6 bases short and J 3 bases short, with 6 bases between. This CDR3 region has 12 residues. CDR3 nucleotide sequence: TGTGCCAGCAGGCTAGACAATCAGCCCCAGCATTTT. This codes for CASRLDNQPQHF.

This clone appeared a single time. The chain has TRBV7-2 and TRBJ1-1; no reliable D call. The CDR3 covers 14 residues. Trimming pared 1 base from V and 1 base from J, leaving 7 bases between. Germline V gives CDR1 SGHTA, CDR2 FQGNSA. CDR3: CASSLEETNTEAFF. The CDR3 nucleotides are TGTGCCAGCAGCTTAGAGGAGACGAACACTGAAGCTTTCTTT.

This chain connects TRBV6-4 to TRBJ1-2; unclear D gene. Germline-derived CDR1 and CDR2 are MRHNA and SNTAGT. V shed 5 bases and J shed 8 bases, with 21 bases lying between them. The CDR3 totals 15 residues. CDR3 coding DNA: TGTGCCAGCAGTAACGGGGTCAGCGTCGTGGGGGGCTACACCTTC. Its protein product is CASSNGVSVVGGYTF.

The chain combines TRBV13 with TRBJ2-2; 10 bases agree with TRBD2. Losses at the gene ends were 4 bases for V and 6 bases for J; bases not matched to a gene: 8. The germline V gene encodes CDR1 PRHDT and CDR2 FYEKMQ (reference sequence). The CDR3 is 16 residues long. The CDR3 DNA is TGTGCCAGCAGCTGGGACCTAGCGGGAGAGCCCGGGGAGCTGTTTTTT. Residues: CASSWDLAGEPGELFF.

In its sample, this clone was seen a few times. The rearrangement uses TRBV4-2 and TRBJ1-2; possibly TRBD1 for D (5 bases). The CDR3 spans 15 residues. V dropped 1 base and J dropped 7 bases, with 16 bases sitting between them. From germline, CDR1 is LGHNA and CDR2 YNFKEQ. CDR3 residues: CASSQGEGARIGYTF. The CDR3 nucleotides read TGTGCCAGCAGCCAAGGGGAAGGGGCGCGGATTGGCTACACCTTC.

J is TRBJ2-1 and V is TRBV4-3; 8 positions agree with TRBD2. The CDR3 extends over 19 amino acids. The germline CDR1 and CDR2 sequences are LGHNA and YSLEER. Trimming at V came to 0 bases and at J to 2 bases, leaving 12 bases not matched to a gene. The CDR3 reads CASSQDLSSPGRAYNEQFF. CDR3 sequence (DNA): TGCGCCAGCAGCCAAGATCTTTCTTCACCCGGGAGGGCCTACAATGAGCAGTTCTTC.

The rearrangement links TRBV2 to TRBJ2-7; TRBD1 matches 9 bases. The germline V gene has CDR1 SNHLY and CDR2 FYNNEI. With V trimmed by 4 bases and J by 1 base, 8 bases remained unmatched. CDR3 length equals 16 residues. CDR3 in DNA: TGTGCCAGCAGTGTCAGCCGGGACAGGGATTCCTACGAGCAGTACTTC. This gives the protein CASSVSRDRDSYEQYF.

This clone was detected only a few times. This chain connects TRBV6-5 to TRBJ2-3; 9 nucleotides align to TRBD2. The CDR3 runs 15 residues. Germline CDR1 is MNHEY and CDR2 is SVGAGI. V gave up 4 bases and J gave up 5 bases; unmatched junction bases: 7. This CDR3 is CASSLAGDREDTQYF. For the CDR3, the DNA is TGTGCCAGCAGTTTAGCGGGAGATCGTGAAGATACGCAGTATTTT.

The gene calls are TRBV7-2 and TRBJ2-3; no reliable D call. V gave up 5 bases and J gave up 8 bases, with 11 bases separating them. CDR3 length equals 12 residues. Germline CDR1 is SGHTA and CDR2 is FQGNSA. The chain's CDR3 is CASSPPLATQYF. In nucleotides, the CDR3 is TGTGCCAGCAGCCCCCCTCTGGCTACGCAGTATTTT.

This chain connects TRBV27 to TRBJ2-1; TRBD2 aligns across 9 bases. Losses at the gene ends were 3 bases for V and 10 bases for J; bases not matched to a gene: 10. Germline lookup yields CDR1 MNHEY and CDR2 SMNVEV (reference sequence). The CDR3 runs 15 residues. CDR3 loop: CASSFMAGGPWEQFF. The CDR3 DNA follows: TGTGCCAGCAGTTTTATGGCGGGGGGGCCTTGGGAGCAGTTCTTC.

This rearrangement joins TRBV6-6 to TRBJ1-6; unclear D gene. Looked up from germline, CDR1 is MNHNY and CDR2 is SVGAGI (reference sequence). CDR3 size: 16 residues. Trimming removed 5 bases at V and 4 bases at J, with 15 bases between. The CDR3 DNA follows: TGTGCCAGCAGTCGCTCCGGTCTAAGTTATAATTCACCCCTCCACTTT. Its protein is CASSRSGLSYNSPLHF.